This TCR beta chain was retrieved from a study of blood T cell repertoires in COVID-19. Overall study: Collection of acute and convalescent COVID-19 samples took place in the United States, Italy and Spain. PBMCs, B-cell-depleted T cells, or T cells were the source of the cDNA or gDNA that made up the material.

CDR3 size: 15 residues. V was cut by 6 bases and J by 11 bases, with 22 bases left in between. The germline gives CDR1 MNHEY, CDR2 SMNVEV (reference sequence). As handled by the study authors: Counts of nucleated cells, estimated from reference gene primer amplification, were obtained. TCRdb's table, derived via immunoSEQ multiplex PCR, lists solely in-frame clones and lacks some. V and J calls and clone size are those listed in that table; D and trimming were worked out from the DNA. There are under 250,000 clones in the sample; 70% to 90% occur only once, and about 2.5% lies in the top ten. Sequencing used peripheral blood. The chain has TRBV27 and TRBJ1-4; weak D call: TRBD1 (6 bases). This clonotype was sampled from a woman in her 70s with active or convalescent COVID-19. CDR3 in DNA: TGTGCCAGCAGCAAGAACAGGGTAGAGATGAGGAAACTGTTTTTT. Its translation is CASSKNRVEMRKLFF.